The 30 T cell receptor beta chains reported below all come from one sample, sequenced in a study of identical twins. MiXCR was run by TCRdb on the 5' RACE reads, yielding one entry per CDR3 protein. The sample yields roughly 260,000 distinct CDR3 sequences, 7.5% seen once. The sample also formed part of further work on yellow fever vaccine responses in identical twins.

Sequenced sample: CD8+ T cells sorted from blood. Source of these receptors: a woman between 18 and 29 years old in good health.

In this sample, this clonotype turned up many times. This chain connects TRBV7-7 to TRBJ2-1, with 7 positions matching TRBD1. Looked up from germline, CDR1 is SSHAT and CDR2 is FNYEAQ (reference sequence). This CDR3 contains 16 residues. The V and J ends lost 5 bases and 5 bases, in that order; junction bases with no gene match: 12. This CDR3 is CASSARDREPNNEQFF. The CDR3 DNA follows: TGTGCCAGCAGCGCCAGGGACAGAGAGCCAAACAATGAGCAGTTCTTC. The full variable domain, in which reference TRBV7-7 and TRBJ2-1 provide the parts outside the CDR3, is GAGVSQSPRYKVTKRGQDVTLRCDPISSHATLYWYQQALGQGPEFLTYFNYEAQPDKSGLPSDRFSAERPEGSISTLTIQRTEQRDSAMYRCASSARDREPNNEQFFGPGTRLTVL.

This chain connects TRBV12-3 or TRBV12-4 to TRBJ2-7; 7 bases are shared with TRBD1. With 7 bases clipped from V and 1 base from J, the junction kept 7 bases outside the gene matches. CDR3 size: 14 residues. The CDR3 spells CASIDRDLSYEQYF. In DNA, the CDR3 is TGTGCCAGCATAGACAGGGACCTTTCCTACGAGCAGTACTTC.

This clonotype was recorded a few times. The chain employs TRBV6-5 and TRBJ2-5; D is unresolved. Per the germline V gene, CDR1 is MNHEY and CDR2 is SVGAGI. The ends were cut back, 0 bases at V and 3 bases at J, with 11 bases in the middle. CDR3 length equals 15 residues. DNA for the CDR3: TGTGCCAGCAGTTACTCGGCAGGCTTCAAAGAGACCCAGTACTTC. Amino acids: CASSYSAGFKETQYF.

Concerning this clonotype: Being one base from a much bigger clone, this may be a read error. The rearrangement joins TRBV10-3 to TRBJ2-7; 8 nucleotides align to TRBD1. CDR3 size: 15 residues. Germline values: CDR1 ENHRY, CDR2 SYGVKD. V dropped 8 bases and J dropped 4; count of bases not matched to a gene: 13. The CDR3 spells CAILFRQGLKYEQYF. The CDR3 DNA reads TGTGCCATCCTCTTCAGACAGGGGCTGAAGTACGAGCAGTACTTC.

This clonotype was seen at least ten times. V is TRBV28 and J is TRBJ2-7; tentative D call: TRBD1 (6 bases). With 6 bases removed from V and 3 bases from J, the gap between germline ends came to 15 bases. This CDR3 has 14 amino acids. Germline V lookup: CDR1 MDHEN, CDR2 SYDVKM. In nucleotides, the CDR3 is TGTGCCAGCAGACTTGGTACAGGGAACTACGAGCAGTACTTC. Its protein product is CASRLGTGNYEQYF.

There are many counts of this clonotype. The chain links TRBV14 to TRBJ2-1, with 7 bases lining up with TRBD1. In germline, CDR1 is SGHDN, CDR2 FVKESK. The CDR3 consists of 12 residues. V dropped 3 bases and J dropped 8; count of bases not matched to a gene: 1. The CDR3 nucleotides are TGTGCCAGCAGCCACACAGGGGATGAGCAGTTCTTC. Protein sequence: CASSHTGDEQFF.

This rearrangement joins TRBV7-2 to TRBJ2-3; 16 nucleotides align to TRBD2. This CDR3 comprises 19 residues. J was trimmed by 2 bases and V by 0 bases; bases with no gene match: 5. Germline loops: CDR1 SGHTA, CDR2 FQGNSA. This CDR3 reads CASSLAGTSGRAPTDTQYF. CDR3 sequence (DNA): TGTGCCAGCAGCTTAGCCGGGACTAGCGGGAGGGCACCCACAGATACGCAGTATTTT.

This clonotype was found a few times. J is TRBJ2-1 and V is TRBV11-3; unclear D gene. Per the germline V gene, CDR1 is SGHNT and CDR2 is YENEEA. The CDR3 runs 14 residues. Deletions cut 4 bases from V and 4 bases from J, with 11 bases between. CDR3 amino acids: CASSSRIGYNEQFF. The CDR3 DNA reads as TGTGCCAGCAGCTCCAGAATAGGGTACAATGAGCAGTTCTTC. The full variable domain, with the rest looked up from reference TRBV11-3 and TRBJ2-1, is EAGVVQSPRYKIIEKKQPVAFWCNPISGHNTLYWYLQNLGQGPELLIRYENEEAVDDSQLPKDRFSAERLKGVDSTLKIQPAELGDSAVYLCASSSRIGYNEQFFGPGTRLTVL.

The genes are TRBV5-1 and TRBJ1-1; perhaps TRBD1 as D (5 bases). The germline gives CDR1 SGHRS, CDR2 YFSETQ. This CDR3 is built from 14 residues. Trimming removed 6 bases from V and 6 bases from J, with 18 bases in between. The CDR3 reads CASTLRELGAEAFF. In nucleotides, the CDR3 is TGCGCCAGCACCCTTAGGGAGTTGGGGGCTGAAGCTTTCTTT.

The sample holds a few counts of this clonotype. The chain uses TRBV7-6 and TRBJ2-1; D may match TRBD1 or TRBD2 (5 bases each). CDR1 is SGHVS, CDR2 FNYEAQ, per germline. V was pared by 0 bases and J by 6 bases, with 9 bases between. The CDR3 has 14 amino acids. The CDR3: CASSLAGDGNEQFF. The DNA for the CDR3 is TGTGCCAGCAGCTTAGCTGGGGACGGCAATGAGCAGTTCTTC. The full variable domain, completed using reference TRBV7-6 and TRBJ2-1, is GAGVSQSPRYKVTKRGQDVALRCDPISGHVSLYWYRQALGQGPEFLTYFNYEAQQDKSGLPNDRFSAERPEGSISTLTIQRTEQRDSAMYRCASSLAGDGNEQFFGPGTRLTVL.

In this sample, this clonotype turned up a few times. The chain recombines TRBV29-1 with TRBJ2-1; D assignment may be TRBD1 or TRBD2 (5 bases each). Trimming stripped 6 bases from V and 6 bases from J, with 24 bases between. The CDR3 spans 16 residues. Per the germline V gene, CDR1 is SQVTM and CDR2 is ANQGSEA. The CDR3 sequence is CSVDETAALGGNEQFF. The CDR3, as DNA: TGCAGCGTGGACGAGACGGCTGCCCTTGGGGGCAATGAGCAGTTCTTC.

This clonotype was counted ten times or more. This chain joins TRBV20-1 and TRBJ1-2; no firm D call. The CDR3 loop spans 14 amino acids. Germline V gene sequence: CDR1 DFQATT, CDR2 SNEGSKA (reference sequence). V shed 1 base and J shed 0 bases, with 9 bases lying between them. The CDR3 region is CSARAANANYGYTF. The CDR3, as DNA: TGCAGTGCTAGAGCAGCGAATGCTAACTATGGCTACACCTTC.

Many counts were recorded for this clonotype. The rearrangement joins TRBV20-1 to TRBJ1-1; D gene unclear. In germline, CDR1 is DFQATT, CDR2 SNEGSKA (reference sequence). The CDR3 runs to 14 residues. V shed 3 bases and J shed 4 bases, with 15 bases lying between them. DNA of the CDR3: TGCAGTGCTAGTCAACACGGGTGGGGCACTGAAGCTTTCTTT. The encoded protein is CSASQHGWGTEAFF.

The chain recombines TRBV20-1 with TRBJ2-3, with 7 bases matching TRBD2. Germline V CDR1 and CDR2: DFQATT, SNEGSKA (reference sequence). The CDR3 sequence is 16 residues long. The J segment lost 2 bases and the V segment lost 0 bases, leaving 8 bases of the junction unmatched. The CDR3 bases are TGCAGTGCTAGAGATATGAAGCGGGACGCCACAGATACGCAGTATTTT. This codes for CSARDMKRDATDTQYF.

This clonotype was counted a few times. The J gene is TRBJ2-3, the V gene TRBV29-1; tentative D call: TRBD1 (7 bases). The CDR3 runs to 11 residues. Germline V gene lookup returns CDR1 SQVTM and CDR2 ANQGSEA. Trimming stripped 6 bases from V and 9 bases from J, with 13 bases between. The CDR3 DNA follows: TGCAGCGTCCCCAGGGGGGCCACGCAGTATTTT. This gives the protein CSVPRGATQYF.

This clonotype has a handful of counts. The CDR3 DNA is TGCGCCAGCAGCCGGGGACAGGGGGCCGCCACAGATACGCAGTATTTT. This gives the protein CASSRGQGAATDTQYF. The V and J genes are TRBV5-1 and TRBJ2-3; 12 bases map to TRBD1. There are 16 residues in the CDR3. V was pared by 4 bases and J by 2 bases, with 5 bases of the junction left unmatched. In germline, CDR1 is SGHRS, CDR2 YFSETQ.

The chain couples TRBV28 to TRBJ1-5, with a tentative D call TRBD1 (5 bases). The CDR3 contains 14 residues. With 5 bases removed from V and 7 bases from J, the gap between germline ends came to 15 bases. Germline CDR1 is MDHEN and CDR2 is SYDVKM. The CDR3: CASSPPGHGQPQHF. CDR3 bases: TGTGCCAGCAGTCCCCCAGGGCACGGCCAGCCCCAGCATTTT. The entire variable domain, with the rest obtained from reference TRBV28 and TRBJ1-5, is as follows: DVKVTQSSRYLVKRTGEKVFLECVQDMDHENMFWYRQDPGLGLRLIYFSYDVKMKEKGDIPEGYSVSREKKERFSLILESASTNQTSMYLCASSPPGHGQPQHFGDGTRLSIL.

This clonotype has a count of ten or more. The chain couples TRBV2 to TRBJ2-1; 7 bases line up with TRBD2. Trimming at V came to 7 bases and at J to 4 bases, leaving 13 bases not matched to a gene. CDR1 is SNHLY and CDR2 is FYNNEI in the germline V gene. The CDR3 covers 16 residues. The CDR3 sequence: CASTWSASGVYNEQFF. The CDR3 nucleotides read TGTGCCAGCACCTGGAGCGCCAGCGGGGTATACAATGAGCAGTTCTTC.

This clonotype was counted ten times or more. The gene calls are TRBV29-1 and TRBJ2-7, with a possible D match to TRBD1 (6 bases). The V end lost 5 bases, the J end lost 9 bases, and 14 bases lay between the germline ends. Germline V gives CDR1 SQVTM, CDR2 ANQGSEA. There are 11 residues in the CDR3. The CDR3 DNA reads as TGCAGCGTTAGTACAGGGCTGGGGCAGTACTTC. Translation: CSVSTGLGQYF.

This clonotype was seen many times. The chain combines TRBV4-1 with TRBJ2-7; no definite D call. Trimming removed 1 base from V and 4 bases from J, with 8 bases in between. Germline-derived CDR1 and CDR2 are MGHRA and YSYEKL. The CDR3 length is 13 residues. The CDR3, as DNA: TGCGCCAGCAGCCAAGGGCCCACTTACGAGCAGTACTTC. It is translated as CASSQGPTYEQYF.

This clonotype has at least ten counts. The CDR3 bases are TGTGCCAGCAGTTTACCCGCCCTACTAGCGGGAGGCAATGAGCAGTTCTTC. Translating gives CASSLPALLAGGNEQFF. V and J are TRBV12-3 or TRBV12-4 and TRBJ2-1; 12 nucleotides line up with TRBD2. V shed 2 bases, J shed 6 bases, and the junction held 8 bases outside the gene matches. The CDR3 has 17 residues.

This clonotype was counted many times. The chain links TRBV28 to TRBJ2-1; 12 bases agree with TRBD2. The ends lost 5 bases at V and 8 bases at J; junction bases unmatched: 4. The CDR3 contains 14 residues. The germline V gene has CDR1 MDHEN and CDR2 SYDVKM. As DNA, the CDR3 is TGTGCCAGCAGTATGACTAGCGGGAGCGATGAGCAGTTCTTC. Protein: CASSMTSGSDEQFF. The complete variable domain, with remaining parts taken from reference TRBV28 and TRBJ2-1, reads DVKVTQSSRYLVKRTGEKVFLECVQDMDHENMFWYRQDPGLGLRLIYFSYDVKMKEKGDIPEGYSVSREKKERFSLILESASTNQTSMYLCASSMTSGSDEQFFGPGTRLTVL.

This sequence joins TRBV24-1 and TRBJ2-1; 7 bases align to TRBD2. This CDR3 region has 14 residues. V shed 7 bases and J 4 bases; nucleotides not matched to a gene: 6. Germline lookup yields CDR1 KGHDR and CDR2 SFDVKD. The CDR3 sequence: CATSIPGLYNEQFF. For the CDR3, the DNA is TGTGCCACCAGCATCCCGGGACTATACAATGAGCAGTTCTTC.

This chain links TRBV7-8 with TRBJ2-5, with a possible D match to TRBD1 (6 bases). The V gene's germline CDR1 is SGHVS and CDR2 FQNEAQ. Trimming cost V 2 bases and J 0 bases, with 13 bases left between them. The CDR3 is 16 amino acids. In DNA form, the CDR3 reads TGTGCCAGCAGCTTACTCCAGGGGCGCCACCAAGAGACCCAGTACTTC. Translating gives CASSLLQGRHQETQYF.

In its sample, this clonotype was seen a few times. The genes are TRBV7-8 and TRBJ1-2; maybe TRBD1 (5 bases). The CDR3 runs to 15 residues. Trimming left V 7 bases short and J 1 base short, with 16 bases between. Germline CDR1 SGHVS, CDR2 FQNEAQ. CDR3 region: CASTPGGAFNYGYTF. DNA for the CDR3: TGTGCCAGCACCCCCGGCGGGGCTTTTAACTATGGCTACACCTTC.

There are many counts of this clonotype. The chain carries TRBV5-1 and TRBJ1-1; 9 positions match TRBD1. Losses at the gene ends were 2 bases for V and 5 bases for J; bases not matched to a gene: 4. In germline, CDR1 is SGHRS, CDR2 YFSETQ. The CDR3 spans 14 residues. Here the CDR3 reads CASSLAGTGTEAFF. CDR3 nucleotides: TGCGCCAGCAGCTTAGCCGGGACAGGGACTGAAGCTTTCTTT.

This clonotype has only a few counts. V is TRBV24-1 and J is TRBJ1-3; the D is unclear. This CDR3 contains 19 residues. V was shortened by 3 bases and J by 3 bases, with 23 bases between the two germline ends. Germline values: CDR1 KGHDR, CDR2 SFDVKD. CDR3 loop: CATSDTSDGPSFYGNTIYF. The CDR3 bases are TGTGCCACCAGTGATACTTCGGACGGGCCATCCTTTTATGGAAACACCATATATTTT.

This clonotype was counted at least ten times. The chain couples TRBV5-1 to TRBJ2-7; 7 nucleotides align to TRBD2. Germline loops: CDR1 SGHRS, CDR2 YFSETQ. V dropped 0 bases and J dropped 2; count of bases not matched to a gene: 5. This CDR3 contains 15 residues. The CDR3 sequence is CASSLAVGRPYEQYF. The CDR3 DNA reads TGCGCCAGCAGCTTGGCCGTCGGGAGGCCCTACGAGCAGTACTTC.

This clonotype was counted ten times or more. V and J are TRBV20-1 and TRBJ2-5; D may be TRBD1 or TRBD2 (5 bases each). From germline, CDR1 is DFQATT and CDR2 SNEGSKA (reference sequence). This CDR3 is 18 amino acids long. V was shortened by 0 bases and J by 0 bases, with 20 bases between the two germline ends. The DNA of the CDR3 is TGCAGTGCTAGAGATTATGATGGCTCTAGGGACCACCAAGAGACCCAGTACTTC. Its protein is CSARDYDGSRDHQETQYF.

This clonotype was counted at least ten times. The chain couples TRBV4-1 to TRBJ1-5; the D is unclear. The CDR3 extends over 16 amino acids. V lost 0 bases to trimming and J lost 4 bases, with 13 bases between them. Germline CDR1 MGHRA, CDR2 YSYEKL. DNA for the CDR3: TGCGCCAGCAGCCAAGAGGCTCAATCAAGGAATCAGCCCCAGCATTTT. As protein: CASSQEAQSRNQPQHF.